These T cell receptor beta chains were read from a single sample in a study of regulatory T cells in long-lasting Graves disease. TCRdb analysed the multiplex PCR reads with MiXCR anew, one entry per CDR3 protein. The sample shows under 450,000 distinct CDR3 sequences, about 23% of them seen only once. This sample comprised peripheral blood mononuclear cells (PBMCs), obtained when the disease was refractory, from a patient treated with antithyroid drugs. The receptors here all came from a woman between 40 and 50 years old with Graves disease. Each CDR3 is given without its conserved first and last residue. Fields, in order: V gene, CDR3 length, CDR3 protein.

TRBV20-1	14	SARDFRLAEYYEQY
TRBV30	13	AWSGLGSHNSPLH
TRBV3-1	14	ASSPYWDTSNYGYT
TRBV7-2	14	ASSYSAGGDTGELF
TRBV2	14	ASSEIGWGQGEKLF
TRBV20-1	12	SAVIAGYSYEQY
TRBV2	14	ASSLQGAKNTGELF
TRBV2	16	ASSFGAGGLGDPYEQY
TRBV19	12	ASSISFSGNTIY
TRBV28	15	ASSLGPSRVLSGEQY
TRBV19	14	ASRSKTGTYNQPQH
TRBV27	13	ASSSPGLAIETQY
TRBV28	13	ASSPGWLADYEQY
TRBV7-8	13	ASSLPQQAPYGYT
TRBV2	11	ASSEGSLNEQF
TRBV28	14	ASSFGGDPGYNEQF
TRBV9	11	ASSVVYTGELF
TRBV11-2	11	ASSSQGKETQY
TRBV20-1	12	SARAGSWNSPLH
TRBV28	13	ASSPKLGLQETQY
TRBV5-1	11	ASSLAGSRGYT
TRBV20-1	12	SANGPSNPYEQY
TRBV10-3	14	AISEGLAGRVCEQY
TRBV7-2	14	ASSHSGTSGAYEQY
TRBV19	10	ASSIPGAEQF
TRBV20-1	11	SAETGLGTEAF
TRBV14	13	ASITGGGDTDTQY
TRBV14	12	ASSQLNYQETQY
TRBV29-1	10	SVEGGEQPQH
TRBV2	12	ASTGTSGSNEQF
TRBV20-1	12	SVDSGTGKEGYT
TRBV28	15	ASSTGLAGGWTDTQY
TRBV28	13	ASSSERVHDQPQH
TRBV13	11	ASSQGRSYEQY
TRBV28	13	ASSLVRDIIYGYT
TRBV28	13	ATGRGDRDLYGYT
TRBV20-1	9	SARDGYGYT
TRBV20-1	11	SARLRGDQPQH
TRBV6-5	12	ASSYQGAKYEQY
TRBV4-1	14	ASSPGTSYLGETQY
TRBV5-1	11	ASSGWDNTEAF
TRBV7-3	12	ASSLAPDSGELF
TRBV20-1	11	SASPGGDTEAF
TRBV2	12	ASSRQGGNTEAF
TRBV28	12	ASSSGQDNSPLH
TRBV20-1	12	SARVEDSTYGYT
TRBV2	12	ASSELAGGLTQY
TRBV27	13	ARVTSGWRLYEQY
TRBV4-1	13	ASSLLVTGNEKLF
TRBV5-6	13	ASSMPWGSNTEAF
TRBV12-3/TRBV12-4	11	ASSLGHFYEQY
TRBV29-1	14	SATGLAGGSWETQY
TRBV7-2	13	ASSQSWGTNSPLH